Below, one TCR beta chain is given with its context. Its antigen remains unidentified. The method was immunoSEQ multiplex PCR; TCRdb's version includes in-frame clones alone and lacks a portion of them. The repertoire holds more than 80,000 clones, with around 84% as singletons. The entry originates in a study of OX40 agonist ivuxolimab in advanced cancers. Turning to the study itself: Partial responses were seen in three patients, one with hepatocellular carcinoma and two with cutaneous melanoma.

Germline V gene data show CDR1 as MNHEY and CDR2 as SMNVEV (reference sequence). This CDR3 has 13 amino acids. V trimming: 5 bases; J trimming: 4 bases; junction bases outside the gene matches: 3. Whole-study results and caveats: Averaging showed that CD8+ T cells had more expanded clones than CD4+ did.

This TCR came from an adult with an advanced solid tumor such as melanoma, head and neck, liver or kidney cancer. V is TRBV27 and J is TRBJ1-2, with 8 bases lining up with TRBD1. Here the sequenced sample was CD4+ or CD8+ T cells sorted from blood, taken in a trial of the OX40 agonist ivuxolimab. The CDR3 protein is CASSLTGAYGYTF. DNA of the CDR3: TGTGCCAGCAGTCTGACAGGGGCCTATGGCTACACCTTC.